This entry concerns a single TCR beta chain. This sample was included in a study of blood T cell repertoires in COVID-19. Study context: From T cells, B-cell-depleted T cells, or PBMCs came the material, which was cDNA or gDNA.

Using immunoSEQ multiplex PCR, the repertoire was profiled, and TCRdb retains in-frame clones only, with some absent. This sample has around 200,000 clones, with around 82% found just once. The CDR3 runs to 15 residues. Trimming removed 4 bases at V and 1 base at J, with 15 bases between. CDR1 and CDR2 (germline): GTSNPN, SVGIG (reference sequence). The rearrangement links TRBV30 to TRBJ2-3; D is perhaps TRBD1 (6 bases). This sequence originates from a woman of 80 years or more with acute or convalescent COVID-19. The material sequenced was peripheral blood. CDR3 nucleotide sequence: TGTGCCTGGACTGAAACAGGGCCAGGCACAGATACGCAGTATTTT. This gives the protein CAWTETGPGTDTQYF.